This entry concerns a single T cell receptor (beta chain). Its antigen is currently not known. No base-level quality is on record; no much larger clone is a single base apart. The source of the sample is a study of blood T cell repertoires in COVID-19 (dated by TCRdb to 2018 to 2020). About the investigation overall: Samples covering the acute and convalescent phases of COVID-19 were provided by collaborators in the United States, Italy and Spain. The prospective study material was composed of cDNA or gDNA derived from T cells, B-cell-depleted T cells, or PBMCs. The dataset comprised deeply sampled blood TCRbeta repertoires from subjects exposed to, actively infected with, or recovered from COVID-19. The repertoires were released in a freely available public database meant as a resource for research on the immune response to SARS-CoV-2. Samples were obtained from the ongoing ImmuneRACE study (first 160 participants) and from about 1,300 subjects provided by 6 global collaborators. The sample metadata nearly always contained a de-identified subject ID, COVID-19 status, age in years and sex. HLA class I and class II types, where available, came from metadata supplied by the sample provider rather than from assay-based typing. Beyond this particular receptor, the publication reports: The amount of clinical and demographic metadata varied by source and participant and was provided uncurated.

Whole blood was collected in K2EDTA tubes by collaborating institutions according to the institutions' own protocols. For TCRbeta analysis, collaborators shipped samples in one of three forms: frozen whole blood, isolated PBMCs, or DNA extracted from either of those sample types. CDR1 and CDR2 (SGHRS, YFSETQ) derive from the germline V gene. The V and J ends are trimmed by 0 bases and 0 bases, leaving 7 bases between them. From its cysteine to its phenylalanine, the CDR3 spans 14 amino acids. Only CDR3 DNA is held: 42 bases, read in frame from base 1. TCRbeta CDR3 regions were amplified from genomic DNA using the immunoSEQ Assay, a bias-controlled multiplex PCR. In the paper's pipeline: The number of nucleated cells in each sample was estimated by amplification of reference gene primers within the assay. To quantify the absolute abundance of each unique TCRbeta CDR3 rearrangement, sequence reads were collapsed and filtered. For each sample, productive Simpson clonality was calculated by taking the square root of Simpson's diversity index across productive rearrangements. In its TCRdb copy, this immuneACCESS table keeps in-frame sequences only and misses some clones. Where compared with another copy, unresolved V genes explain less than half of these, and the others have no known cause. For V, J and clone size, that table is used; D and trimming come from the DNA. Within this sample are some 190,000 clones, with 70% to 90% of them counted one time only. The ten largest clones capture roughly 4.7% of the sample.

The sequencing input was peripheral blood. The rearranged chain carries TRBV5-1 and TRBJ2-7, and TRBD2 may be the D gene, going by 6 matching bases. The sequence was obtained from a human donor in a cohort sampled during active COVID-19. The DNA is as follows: TGCGCCAGCAGCTTGGCCGGGGGCTCCTACGAGCAGTACTTC. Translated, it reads CASSLAGGSYEQYF.